The clone carrying this T cell receptor beta chain was counted once. Its antigen is unknown. This entry is derived from a study of T cells in localized non-small cell lung cancer. Study outcomes and limitations: Appearance in adjacent lung was seen for a median about 58 of the top 100 tumor clones. Patients showing higher blood T cell density tended to see longer overall survival. T cell clonality was highest in uninvolved adjacent lung, above tumor.

TCRdb's copy holds only in-frame clones and misses some; the assay was immunoSEQ multiplex PCR. The table has around 31,000 clones, roughly nine tenths seen once. The source was peripheral blood, collected before any cancer treatment. The TCR comes from a woman aged 35 to 69 with stage I lung adenocarcinoma.

Written as DNA, the CDR3 is TGCGCCAGCAGCCTGGACAGGGTGAACACTGAAGCTTTCTTT. Encoded protein: CASSLDRVNTEAFF. The chain employs TRBV5-1 and TRBJ1-1, with 8 bases matching TRBD1. J gave up 0 bases and V 4 bases, and 2 bases lay outside the gene matches. The germline V gene has CDR1 SGHRS and CDR2 YFSETQ. The CDR3 totals 14 residues.